A few counts support the clone carrying this TCR beta chain. What it binds is not known. The data were taken from a study of cytomegalovirus exposure and HLA in healthy donors. Study information: The 100 to 150 validation repertoires matched the 650 to 850 first-cohort repertoires in platform, a later analysis reported. General study findings and limits: Most TCR sequences showed up rarely, but some public TCRs showed up in many donors. The tendency of first-cohort TCR clusters to co-occur in the 100 to 150 validation repertoires was identified by a subsequent analysis. Under in vitro conditions, three CMV-associated chains were confirmed as specific for CMV antigens.

Germline V CDR1 and CDR2: LNHDA, SQIVND (reference sequence). With 6 bases removed from V and 4 bases from J, the gap between germline ends came to 15 bases. The CDR3 covers 14 residues. TCRdb's copy holds only in-frame clones and misses some; the assay was immunoSEQ multiplex PCR. Of roughly 330,000 clones in the sample, about nine tenths are singletons; the top ten hold about 1.2%. The specimen was PBMCs. The V call is TRBV19, the J call TRBJ1-1; D may be TRBD1 (5 bases). This TCR derives from a young woman in good health and CMV-seropositive. CDR3 sequence reads: CASRANGGVTEAFF. CDR3 in DNA: TGTGCCAGTAGGGCAAATGGGGGTGTCACTGAAGCTTTCTTT.